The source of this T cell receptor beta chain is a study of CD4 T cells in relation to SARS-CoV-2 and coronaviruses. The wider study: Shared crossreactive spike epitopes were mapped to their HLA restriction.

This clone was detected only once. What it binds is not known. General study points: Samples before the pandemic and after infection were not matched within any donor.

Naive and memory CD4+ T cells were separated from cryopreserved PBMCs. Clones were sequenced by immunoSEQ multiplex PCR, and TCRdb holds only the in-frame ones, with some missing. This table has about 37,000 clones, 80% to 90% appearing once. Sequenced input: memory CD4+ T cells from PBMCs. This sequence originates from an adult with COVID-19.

The CDR3 region is CASSQSDREYYNEQFF. CDR3 DNA sequence: TGCGCCAGCAGTCAATCTGACCGGGAGTACTACAATGAGCAGTTCTTC. This sequence joins TRBV23-1 and TRBJ2-1; a possible D gene is TRBD2 (6 bases). TRBV23-1 is recorded as an ORF, its role being uncertain. There are 16 residues in the CDR3. The germline V and J ends were trimmed by 0 bases and 3 bases, with 12 bases remaining between them.